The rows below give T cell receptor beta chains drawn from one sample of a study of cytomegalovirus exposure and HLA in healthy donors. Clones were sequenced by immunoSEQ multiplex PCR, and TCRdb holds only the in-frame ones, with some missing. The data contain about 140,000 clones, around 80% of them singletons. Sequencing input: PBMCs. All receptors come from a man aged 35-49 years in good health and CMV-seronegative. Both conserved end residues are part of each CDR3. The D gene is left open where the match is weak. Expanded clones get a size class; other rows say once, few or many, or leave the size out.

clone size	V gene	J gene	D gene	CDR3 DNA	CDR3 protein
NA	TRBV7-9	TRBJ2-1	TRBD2	TGTGCCAGCAGCTCGGGACTAGCCATGTACAATGAGCAGTTCTTC	CASSSGLAMYNEQFF
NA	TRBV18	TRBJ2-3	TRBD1	TGTGCCAGCTCACTTAACAGGGGAAGCACAGATACGCAGTATTTT	CASSLNRGSTDTQYF
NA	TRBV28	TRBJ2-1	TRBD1	TGTGCCAGCAGTAGGACAGGGAGCAATGAGCAGTTCTTC	CASSRTGSNEQFF
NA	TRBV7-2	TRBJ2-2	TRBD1	TGTGCCAGCAGCTGGGGGGACAGGGTAACCGGGGAGCTGTTTTTT	CASSWGDRVTGELFF
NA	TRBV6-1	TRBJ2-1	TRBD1	TGTGCCAGCAGACCGGGACAGGGGTGGTACAATGAGCAGTTCTTC	CASRPGQGWYNEQFF
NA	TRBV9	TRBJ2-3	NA	TGTGCCAGCAGCCCCCCCGGGGGTGAGATCACAGATACGCAGTATTTT	CASSPPGGEITDTQYF
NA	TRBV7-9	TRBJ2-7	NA	TGTGCCAGCAGCTTAGGCTCCTACGAGCAGTACTTC	CASSLGSYEQYF
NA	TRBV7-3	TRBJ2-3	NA	TGTGCCAGCAGCTTACAACCGGGATCAGATACGCAGTATTTT	CASSLQPGSDTQYF
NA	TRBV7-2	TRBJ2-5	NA	TGTGCCAGCAGCTTAGGGCCTGAACAAGAGACCCAGTACTTC	CASSLGPEQETQYF
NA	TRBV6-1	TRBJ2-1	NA	TGTGCCAGCAGCCCTCTGGGCCACAATGAGCAGTTCTTC	CASSPLGHNEQFF
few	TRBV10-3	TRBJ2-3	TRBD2	TGTGCCATCAGCTTGAGCGGGGCTACCACAGATACGCAGTATTTT	CAISLSGATTDTQYF
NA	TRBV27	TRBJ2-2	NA	NA	CASSSSGGTNTGELFF
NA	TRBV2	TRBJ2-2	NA	TGTGCCAGCAGTTCTAGCACTTCGAACACCGGGGAGCTGTTTTTT	CASSSSTSNTGELFF
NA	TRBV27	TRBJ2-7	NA	TGTGCCAGCAGTTTCGGGCGGGTCTCCTACGAGCAGTACTTC	CASSFGRVSYEQYF
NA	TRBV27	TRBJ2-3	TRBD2	TGTGCCAGCAGTTTAGGGACTAGCGGCGCCAATACGCAGTATTTT	CASSLGTSGANTQYF
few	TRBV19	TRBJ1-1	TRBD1	TGTGCCAGTAGTTCCCGGACAGGGGGCATGAACACTGAAGCTTTCTTT	CASSSRTGGMNTEAFF
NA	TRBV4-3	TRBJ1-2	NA	TGCGCCAGCAGCCAAGTCGTCAGGTTCTATGGCTACACCTTC	CASSQVVRFYGYTF
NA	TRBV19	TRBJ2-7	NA	TGTGCCAGTAGTATTGGCGGGGGCGGCTACGAGCAATACTTC	CASSIGGGGYEQYF
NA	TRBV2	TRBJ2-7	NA	TGTGCCAGCAGTGGGGGACAAGTGTTTCAGTACTTC	CASSGGQVFQYF
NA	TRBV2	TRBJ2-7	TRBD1	TGTGCCAGCCTAGAGGACAGGGGTAACGAGCAGTACTTC	CASLEDRGNEQYF
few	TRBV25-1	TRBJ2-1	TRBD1	TGTGCCAGCAGTGACTGGGGACAGCTGGACGGTCGGGGTGAGCAGTTCTTC	CASSDWGQLDGRGEQFF
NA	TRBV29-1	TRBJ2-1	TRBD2	TGCAGCGTTGTGGTTAGCGGGATCAATGAGCAGTTCTTC	CSVVVSGINEQFF
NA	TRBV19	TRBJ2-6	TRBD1	TGTGCCAGTACGGGACAGGGTCCCTCTGGGGCCAACGTCCTGACTTTC	CASTGQGPSGANVLTF
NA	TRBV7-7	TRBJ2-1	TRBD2	TGTGCCAGCAGCTTAAATAGCGGGAGCCCCTACAATGAGCAGTTCTTC	CASSLNSGSPYNEQFF
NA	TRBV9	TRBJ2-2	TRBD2	TGTGCCAGCAGCGTAGCCCCGTTTAGCGGGACGGGCACCGGGGAGCTGTTTTTT	CASSVAPFSGTGTGELFF
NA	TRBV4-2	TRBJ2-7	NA	TGTGCCAGCAGCCGAACTACGGGGTTCGCGGGCGAGCAGTACTTC	CASSRTTGFAGEQYF
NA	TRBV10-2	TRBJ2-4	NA	TGCGCCAGCAGTGCACAGGCCAAAAACAGTCAGTACTTC	CASSAQAKNSQYF